This TCR beta chain was observed in a study of brain T cells in children with intractable seizures. V was trimmed by 4 bases and J by 5 bases, leaving 27 bases between them. Germline values: CDR1 SGHRS, CDR2 YFSETQ. The CDR3 length is 18 residues. Clones were sequenced by immunoSEQ multiplex PCR, and TCRdb holds only the in-frame ones, with some missing. The table includes 70,000 to 90,000 clones, approximately 94% detected once. Sequencing was performed on peripheral blood, taken at surgery. The receptor's source is a boy less than two years old with tuberous sclerosis and intractable seizures. The chain uses TRBV5-1 and TRBJ2-5, with D maybe TRBD2 (6 bases). CDR3 nucleotides: TGCGCCAGCAGCGGCAATGGAGGGTGGGGTGGCGCGGGGGAGACCCAGTACTTC. Translated, it gives CASSGNGGWGGAGETQYF. Full variable domain (remainder filled in from reference TRBV5-1 and TRBJ2-5): KAGVTQTPRYLIKTRGQQVTLSCSPISGHRSVSWYQQTPGQGLQFLFEYFSETQRNKGNFPGRFSGRQFSNSRSEMNVSTLELGDSALYLCASSGNGGWGGAGETQYFGPGTRLLVL.